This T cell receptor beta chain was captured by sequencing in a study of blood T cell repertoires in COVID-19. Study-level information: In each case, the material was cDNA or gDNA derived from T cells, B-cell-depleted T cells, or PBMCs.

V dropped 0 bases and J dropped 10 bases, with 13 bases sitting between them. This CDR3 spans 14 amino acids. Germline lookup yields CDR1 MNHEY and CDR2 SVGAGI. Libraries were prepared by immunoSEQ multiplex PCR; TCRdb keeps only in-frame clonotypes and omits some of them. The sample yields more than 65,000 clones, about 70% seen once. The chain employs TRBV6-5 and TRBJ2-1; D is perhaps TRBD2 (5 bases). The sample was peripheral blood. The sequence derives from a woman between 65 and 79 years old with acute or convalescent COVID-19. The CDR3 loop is CASSYSRDLREQFF. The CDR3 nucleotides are TGTGCCAGCAGTTACTCCCGGGATCTTAGAGAGCAGTTCTTC.